The rows below give T cell receptor beta chains drawn from one sample of a study of graft-versus-host responses after intestinal transplantation. Clones were read by immunoSEQ multiplex PCR, and TCRdb kept only the in-frame ones, dropping some. Of about 85,000 clones in the sample, around 93% were seen once. These TCRs are of unknown antigen specificity. Sequenced here: unstimulated CD8+ T cells sorted from spleen or lymph node cells, sampled before transplant. The source of these receptors is a human donor who was the organ donor for an intestinal transplant. CDR3s include the opening cysteine and the closing phenylalanine or tryptophan. Fields, in order: J gene, clone size, D gene, V gene, CDR3 protein, CDR3 DNA. D genes are given only for firm matches. Size tells how often a clone was seen (once, few, many) or the class of an expanded clone, and some rows leave it out.

TRBJ2-1 NA TRBD2 TRBV19 CASSLTSGGYNEQFF TGTGCCAGTAGCTTAACTAGCGGGGGGTACAATGAGCAGTTCTTC
TRBJ2-7 few NA TRBV11-2 CASSLPLTRGEQYF TGTGCCAGCAGCTTACCTCTGACGCGGGGCGAGCAGTACTTC
TRBJ2-7 NA NA TRBV27 CASSDTGTGNYEQYF TGTGCCAGCAGCGATACCGGGACGGGCAACTACGAGCAGTACTTC
TRBJ1-5 NA NA TRBV18 CASSPYPPKGRNYSNQPQHF TGTGCCAGCTCACCTTATCCTCCGAAGGGAAGGAACTATAGCAATCAGCCCCAGCATTTT
TRBJ1-1 NA TRBD1 TRBV7-8 CASSEGQGMNTEAFF TGTGCCAGCAGCGAAGGACAGGGAATGAACACTGAAGCTTTCTTT
TRBJ2-3 NA TRBD2 TRBV10-3 CAISALAGGWTDTQYF TGTGCCATCAGTGCCCTAGCGGGCGGGTGGACAGATACGCAGTATTTT
TRBJ2-1 NA NA TRBV7-6 CASSFSGNNEQFF TGTGCCAGCAGCTTCAGTGGAAACAATGAGCAGTTCTTC
TRBJ1-5 NA NA TRBV9 CASSEGGNQPQHF TGTGCCAGCAGCGAGGGGGGTAATCAGCCCCAGCATTTT
TRBJ1-1 NA TRBD1 TRBV28 CASSLGAGGEFTEAFF TGTGCCAGCAGTTTAGGGGCAGGGGGCGAGTTCACTGAAGCTTTCTTT
TRBJ2-7 NA NA TRBV19 CASSIQGALDEQYF TGTGCCAGTAGTATCCAGGGAGCGCTCGACGAGCAGTACTTC
TRBJ2-2 NA TRBD1 TRBV6-5 CASSDRGTGELFF TGTGCCAGCAGTGACAGGGGGACCGGGGAGCTGTTTTTT
TRBJ2-5 NA TRBD2 TRBV27 CASSFGGFLEETQYF TGTGCCAGCAGTTTCGGGGGGTTTCTGGAAGAGACCCAGTACTTC
TRBJ2-5 few NA TRBV6-1 CASSELIGLRKGTQYF TGTGCCAGCAGTGAACTTATCGGCCTTCGGAAGGGGACCCAGTACTTC
TRBJ2-2 NA TRBD1 TRBV9 CASSAGDRDLYQGGELFF TGTGCCAGCAGCGCCGGGGACAGGGATCTGTACCAGGGCGGGGAGCTGTTTTTT
TRBJ1-2 NA NA TRBV5-6 CASSAQGWAHGYTF TGTGCCAGCAGCGCACAGGGTTGGGCTCATGGCTACACCTTC
TRBJ2-7 NA NA TRBV6-1 CASSESLAYEQYF TGTGCCAGCAGTGAAAGCCTAGCCTACGAGCAGTACTTC
TRBJ1-2 few NA TRBV21-1 CASSPGGGEYGYTF TGTGCCAGCAGCCCTGGGGGAGGGGAATATGGCTACACCTTC
TRBJ2-7 NA TRBD1 TRBV7-6 CASSLAGTGVSEQYF TGTGCCAGCAGCTTAGCCGGGACAGGGGTCAGCGAGCAGTACTTC
TRBJ2-3 NA NA TRBV5-1 CASSFYGTGLTDTQYF TGCGCCAGCAGCTTTTACGGGACGGGTCTCACAGATACGCAGTATTTT
TRBJ2-3 NA TRBD2 TRBV18 CASSTGTSVPSTDTQYF TGTGCCAGCTCGACCGGGACTAGCGTCCCTAGCACAGATACGCAGTATTTT
TRBJ2-1 few TRBD2 TRBV7-9 CASSPNPSREGPFF TGTGCCAGCAGCCCTAACCCCTCCCGGGAGGGCCCATTCTTC
TRBJ2-1 NA TRBD1 TRBV6-6 CASNFFPGQGLNEQFF TGTGCCAGCAACTTTTTTCCGGGACAGGGACTAAATGAGCAGTTCTTC
TRBJ2-7 NA NA TRBV27 CASSWSPLSGLLAEQYF TGTGCCAGCAGTTGGTCTCCCCTGAGCGGCCTGTTAGCCGAGCAGTACTTC
TRBJ2-1 NA NA TRBV13 CASRAGYNEQFF TGTGCCAGCAGGGCGGGGTACAATGAGCAGTTCTTC
TRBJ1-5 NA NA TRBV15 CATSVLRGEGQPQHF TGTGCCACCAGTGTCTTGAGAGGGGAAGGACAGCCCCAGCACTTT
TRBJ2-5 NA TRBD1 TRBV27 CASSPLVTGGGETQYF TGTGCCAGCAGTCCACTCGTCACAGGGGGAGGTGAGACCCAGTACTTC
TRBJ2-4 NA TRBD1 TRBV10-1 CASRKDRGIQYF TGCGCCAGCAGGAAGGACAGGGGAATTCAGTACTTC
TRBJ2-1 NA NA TRBV4-1 CASSPGQNYNEQFF TGCGCCAGCAGCCCGGGACAAAACTACAATGAGCAGTTCTTC
TRBJ2-7 NA TRBD2 TRBV27 CASRPPGGDHYEQYF TGTGCCAGCAGGCCCCCGGGGGGGGATCACTACGAGCAGTACTTC
TRBJ2-7 NA NA TRBV4-1 CASSQGLSYEQYF TGCGCCAGCAGCCAAGGGCTATCCTACGAGCAGTACTTC
TRBJ2-1 NA NA TRBV6-5 CASTYSGDNEQFF TGTGCCAGCACTTACTCGGGGGACAATGAGCAGTTCTTC
TRBJ2-1 NA TRBD2 TRBV11-1 CASSLSTSGRNEQFF TGTGCCAGCAGCTTAAGTACTAGCGGGAGGAATGAGCAGTTCTTC
TRBJ2-7 NA NA TRBV7-3 CASSPTDYYEQYF TGTGCCAGCAGCCCGACAGACTACTACGAGCAGTACTTC
TRBJ2-7 NA NA TRBV4-1 CASSPEGLLVSYEQYF TGCGCCAGCAGCCCTGAGGGGCTACTAGTCTCCTACGAGCAGTACTTC